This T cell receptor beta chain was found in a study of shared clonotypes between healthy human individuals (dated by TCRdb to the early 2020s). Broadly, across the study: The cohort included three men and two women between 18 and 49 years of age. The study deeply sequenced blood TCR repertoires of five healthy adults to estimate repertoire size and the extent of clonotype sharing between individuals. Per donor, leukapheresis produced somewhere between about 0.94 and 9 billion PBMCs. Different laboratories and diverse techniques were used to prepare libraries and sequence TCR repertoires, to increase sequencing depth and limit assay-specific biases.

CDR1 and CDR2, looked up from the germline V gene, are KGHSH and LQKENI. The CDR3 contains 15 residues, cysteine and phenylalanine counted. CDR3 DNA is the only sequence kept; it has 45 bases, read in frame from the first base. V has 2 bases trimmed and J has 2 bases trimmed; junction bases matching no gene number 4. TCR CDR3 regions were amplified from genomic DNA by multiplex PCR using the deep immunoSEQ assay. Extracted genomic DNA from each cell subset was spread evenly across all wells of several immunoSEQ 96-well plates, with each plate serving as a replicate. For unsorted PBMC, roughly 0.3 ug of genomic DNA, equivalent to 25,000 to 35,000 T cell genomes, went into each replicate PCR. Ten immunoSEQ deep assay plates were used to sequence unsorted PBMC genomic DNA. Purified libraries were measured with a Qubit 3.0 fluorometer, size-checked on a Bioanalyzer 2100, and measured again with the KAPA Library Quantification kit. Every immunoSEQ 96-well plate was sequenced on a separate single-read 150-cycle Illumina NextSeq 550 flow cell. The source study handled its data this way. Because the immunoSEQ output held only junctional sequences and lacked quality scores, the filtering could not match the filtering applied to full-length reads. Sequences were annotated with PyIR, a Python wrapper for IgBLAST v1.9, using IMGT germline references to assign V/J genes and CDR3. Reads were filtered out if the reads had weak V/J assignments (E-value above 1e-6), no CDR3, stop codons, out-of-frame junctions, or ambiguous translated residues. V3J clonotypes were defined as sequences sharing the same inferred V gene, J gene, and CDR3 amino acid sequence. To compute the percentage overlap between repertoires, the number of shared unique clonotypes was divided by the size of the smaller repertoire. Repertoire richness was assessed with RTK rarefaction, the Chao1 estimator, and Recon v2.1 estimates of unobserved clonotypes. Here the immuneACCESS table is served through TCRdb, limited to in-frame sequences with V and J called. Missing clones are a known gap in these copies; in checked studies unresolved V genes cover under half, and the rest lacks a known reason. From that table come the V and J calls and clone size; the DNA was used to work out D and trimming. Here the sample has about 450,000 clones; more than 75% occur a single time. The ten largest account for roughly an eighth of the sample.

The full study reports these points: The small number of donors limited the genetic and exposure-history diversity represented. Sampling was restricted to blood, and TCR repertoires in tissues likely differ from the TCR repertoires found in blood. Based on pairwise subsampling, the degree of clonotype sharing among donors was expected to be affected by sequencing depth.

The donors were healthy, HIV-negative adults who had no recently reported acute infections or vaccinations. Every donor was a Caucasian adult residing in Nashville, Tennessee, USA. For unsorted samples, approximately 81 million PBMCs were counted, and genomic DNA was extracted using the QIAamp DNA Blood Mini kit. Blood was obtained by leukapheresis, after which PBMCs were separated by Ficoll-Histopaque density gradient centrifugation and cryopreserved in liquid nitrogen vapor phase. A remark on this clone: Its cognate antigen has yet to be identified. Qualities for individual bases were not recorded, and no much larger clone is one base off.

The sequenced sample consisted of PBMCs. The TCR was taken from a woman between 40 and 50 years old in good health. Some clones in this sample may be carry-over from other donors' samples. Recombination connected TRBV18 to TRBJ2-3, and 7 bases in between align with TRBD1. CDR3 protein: CASSPTGVVTDTQYF. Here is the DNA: TGTGCCAGCTCACCAACAGGGGTGGTCACAGATACGCAGTATTTT.